Given below is one TCR beta chain in context. V was cut by 0 bases and J by 7 bases, with 11 bases left in between. This CDR3 region has 15 residues. The V gene's germline CDR1 is SGHRS and CDR2 YFSETQ. The protocol was immunoSEQ multiplex PCR, while the TCRdb copy is restricted to in-frame clones and leaves out a portion. This sample yields over 60,000 clones, of which around 90% are seen a single time; under 0.6% belongs to the top ten. These data are taken from a study of blood T cell repertoires in COVID-19. The receptor's source is a man aged 50-60 years with COVID-19, enrolled during active disease. Material: peripheral blood. The rearrangement links TRBV5-1 to TRBJ1-6; D perhaps matches TRBD1 (5 bases). CDR3 in DNA: TGCGCCAGCAGCTTGGGCCTTCAGGGCAATTCACCCCTCCACTTT. Protein: CASSLGLQGNSPLHF.